The subject of this entry is one TCR beta chain. This entry belongs to a study of kidney transplant recipient with SARS-CoV-2 infection. In TCRdb, the reads were re-called with MiXCR into one record per CDR3 protein. The data show 200,000 to 300,000 distinct CDR3 sequences, about 28% seen once. Germline CDR1 and CDR2: SGHVS and FNYEAQ. CDR3 length: 17 amino acids. The specimen was a blood sample, collected at baseline and between days 110 and 120 from a kidney transplant recipient. The receptor's source is a young adult male patient who had COVID-19 and was a kidney transplant recipient. Some T cells may originate from the graft donor. The chain carries TRBV7-6 and TRBJ2-4; no firm D call. The J call is doubtful: the DNA matches TRBJ1-2 better. CDR3 in DNA: TGTGCCAGCAGCGTAACGACTGAATCCCGAAAGACCTGTGGCTACACCTTC. Translating it yields CASSVTTESRKTCGYTF.